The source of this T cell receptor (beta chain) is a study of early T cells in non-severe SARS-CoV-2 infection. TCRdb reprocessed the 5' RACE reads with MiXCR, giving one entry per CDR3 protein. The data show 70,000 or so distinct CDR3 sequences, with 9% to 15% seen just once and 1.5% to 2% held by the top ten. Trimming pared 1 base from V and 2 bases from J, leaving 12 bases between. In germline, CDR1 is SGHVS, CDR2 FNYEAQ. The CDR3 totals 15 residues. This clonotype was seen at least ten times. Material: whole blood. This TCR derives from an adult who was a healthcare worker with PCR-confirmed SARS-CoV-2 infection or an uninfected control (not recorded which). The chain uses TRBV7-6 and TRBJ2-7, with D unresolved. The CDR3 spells CASSLGAGPTYEQYF. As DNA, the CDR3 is TGTGCCAGCAGCTTAGGGGCAGGCCCCACCTACGAGCAGTACTTC.